This T cell receptor beta chain was sequenced during a study of OX40 agonist ivuxolimab in advanced cancers. Looking at the study overall: Ivuxolimab was a fully human IgG2 agonistic monoclonal antibody targeting the costimulatory receptor OX40 (CD134). Intravenous ivuxolimab was administered to patients every 2 weeks at six dose levels: 0.01, 0.1, 0.3, 1.5, 3 and 10 mg/kg. Of the approximately 50 dose-escalation patients, hepatocellular carcinoma was present in roughly 19, melanoma in roughly 15, renal cell carcinoma in 9 and head and neck cancer in 9. In the dose-escalation cohort, 82.7% of patients were male, and the mean age was about 55 years, with a range of 23 to 79. Patients were allowed to have had prior anti-PD-1, anti-PD-L1 or anti-CTLA-4 therapy, and approximately 40% of the dose-escalation patients had been treated with checkpoint inhibitors. Three dose-escalation patients achieved partial responses, one with hepatocellular carcinoma and two with cutaneous melanoma. The point of sequencing TCRbeta in the periphery was to test whether ivuxolimab changed TCR sequence diversity and drove clonal T-cell expansion. The paper covers the monotherapy dose-escalation part of the phase I ivuxolimab trial, which included N ≈ 52 patients.

V is cut by 7 bases and J by 0 bases, and the space between the germline ends is 18 bases. The CDR3 sequence holds 16 residues, the cysteine and phenylalanine included. The retained sequence is limited to the CDR3, 48 bases, with the frame set at the first base. Taken from the germline V gene (reference sequence), the CDR1 and CDR2 loops are WNHNN and SYGVQD. The trial excluded patients who had a history of autoimmune disease or who were on systemic immunosuppression. In every dose cohort, peripheral blood was drawn for TCR sequencing at baseline, cycle 4 day 1, and cycle 7 day 1. Samples were obtained from an open-label, multicenter, first-in-human phase I dose-escalation trial of ivuxolimab. Adults with locally advanced or metastatic melanoma, renal cell, hepatocellular, or head and neck squamous cell carcinoma were enrolled in the trial. Before TCR sequencing, CD4+ T cells and CD8+ T cells from peripheral blood were sorted into separate populations.

What the work shows at the level of the full study, not this receptor alone: The antigen specificity of the peripheral T cells that underwent clonal expansion was not determined. After ivuxolimab, CD8+ T cells had more expanded clones than CD4+ T cells on average. Clonal expansion of both CD4+ and CD8+ blood T cells was observed from baseline to week 6 at doses 0.1 to 3.0 mg/kg. Low levels of normalized T-cell clonal expansion were also seen in some patients who did not respond. Partial responders in the 0.1-3.0 mg/kg groups had among the lowest normalized peripheral clonal expansion, especially among CD8+ T cells.

Genomic DNA was extracted from sorted cells for sequencing of the TCRbeta CDR3 region. The immunoSEQ Assay was used for sequencing of TCRbeta CDR3 regions. Held by TCRdb, this immuneACCESS table contains in-frame sequences only and omits some clones. Under half of the omission traces to an unresolved V gene where checked; the cause of the rest is unknown. Present in this sample are roughly 72,000 clones, 85% to 90% of which were seen just once. The ten largest account for approximately 10% of the sample. Regarding this clone: Which antigen it targets is not known. Base qualities are missing; no much larger clone stands one base away.

Rearrangement joined TRBV10-1 to TRBJ1-2; TRBD1 might be the D gene, on 5 matching bases. This clonotype was sampled from an adult with an advanced solid tumor such as melanoma, head and neck, liver or kidney cancer. The sequencing used CD4+ or CD8+ T cells sorted from blood, collected in a trial of the OX40 agonist ivuxolimab. The CDR3 region: CASTLTEDTTNYGYTF. The base sequence is TGCGCCAGCACCCTGACAGAGGACACTACTAACTATGGCTACACCTTC.